The entry that follows covers one TCR beta chain sequence. Its target is not known. This entry is derived from a study of PD-1 blockade in classical Hodgkin lymphoma. Sample time point: newly diagnosed, previously untreated cHL patient sample. Untreated, newly diagnosed classical Hodgkin lymphoma PBMCs served for comparison. Study-level points and caveats: Relapsed/refractory patients reportedly had the lowest baseline TCR diversity, below newly diagnosed patients, who were below healthy donors. The origin of the repertoire differences remains undefined, with disease activity or prior therapy as possible causes.

Some clones are missing from TCRdb's copy, which holds only in-frame ones; the method was immunoSEQ multiplex PCR. Altogether roughly 32,000 clones are present, approximately 94% being singletons, with the ten largest covering about 2.5%. The sample was peripheral blood mononuclear cells (PBMCs). This receptor was obtained from a human donor with classical Hodgkin lymphoma.

The CDR3 region is CASSAFIGGGETQYF. CDR3 coding DNA: TGTGCCAGCAGTGCCTTTATAGGCGGGGGCGAGACGCAGTATTTT. The chain has TRBV2 and TRBJ2-3; D is possibly TRBD2 (7 bases). The V gene lost 4 bases and the J gene lost 9 bases, with 20 bases spanning the gap. This CDR3 has 15 residues. CDR1 is SNHLY and CDR2 is FYNNEI in the germline V gene.